This TCR beta chain was sequenced in a study of blood T cell repertoires in COVID-19. The table came from immunoSEQ multiplex PCR; TCRdb's copy has only in-frame clones and leaves some out. In the table there are hundreds of thousands of clones, under 90% of which are singletons. Germline CDR1 is LNHDA and CDR2 is SQIVND (reference sequence). The length of the CDR3 is 15 residues. V was pared by 5 bases and J by 7 bases, with 12 bases of the junction left unmatched. V gene TRBV19 combines with J gene TRBJ1-2; the match to TRBD1 covers 8 bases. Sequences were obtained from peripheral blood. This TCR derives from a woman under 40 with COVID-19, enrolled during active disease. CDR3 loop: CASSVNRGGASGYTF. DNA of the CDR3: TGTGCCAGTAGTGTCAACAGGGGGGGCGCGAGTGGCTACACCTTC.